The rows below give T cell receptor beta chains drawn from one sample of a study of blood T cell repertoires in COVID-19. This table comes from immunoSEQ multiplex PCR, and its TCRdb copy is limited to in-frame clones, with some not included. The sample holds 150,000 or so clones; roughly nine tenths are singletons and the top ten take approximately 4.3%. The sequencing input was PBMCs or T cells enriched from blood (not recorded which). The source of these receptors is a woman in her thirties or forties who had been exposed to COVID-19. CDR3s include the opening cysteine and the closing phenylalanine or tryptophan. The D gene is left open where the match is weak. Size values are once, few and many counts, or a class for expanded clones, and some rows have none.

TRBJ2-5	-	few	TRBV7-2	TGTGCCAGCAGCTTATTCGGTGGTGGAGAGACCCAGTACTTC	CASSLFGGGETQYF
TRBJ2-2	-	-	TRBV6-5	TGTGCCAGCAATTCGGGTCTGAACACCGGGGAGCTGTTTTTT	CASNSGLNTGELFF
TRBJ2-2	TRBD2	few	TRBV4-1	TGCGCCAGCAGCCGGACTAGCGGGGGGGCCTCCGGGGAGCTGTTTTTT	CASSRTSGGASGELFF
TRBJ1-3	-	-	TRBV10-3	TGTGCCATCAGTGAGTCGCGGAGAAACACCATATATTTT	CAISESRRNTIYF
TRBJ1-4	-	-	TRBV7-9	TGTGCCAGCAGCTCGATGGGTGGTTACAGGATCGATGAAAAACTGTTTTTT	CASSSMGGYRIDEKLFF
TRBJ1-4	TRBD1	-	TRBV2	TGTGCCAGCGTCACAGGGGGCGCGGGTGAAAAACTGTTTTTT	CASVTGGAGEKLFF
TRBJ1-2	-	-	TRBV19	TGTGCCAGTAAAGAGGTCCTGAGTATGAGCTACACCTTC	CASKEVLSMSYTF
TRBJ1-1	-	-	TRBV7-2	TGTGCCAGCAGCTTAGATCTCCTGAACACTGAAGCTTTCTTT	CASSLDLLNTEAFF
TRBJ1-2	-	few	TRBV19	TGTGCCAGTCGAGGCGGGGGCGGCTACACCTTC	CASRGGGGYTF
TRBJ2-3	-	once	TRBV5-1	TGCGCCAGCGACCCGGGAGCGGGAGATACGCAGTATTTT	CASDPGAGDTQYF
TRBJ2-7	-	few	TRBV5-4	TGTGCCAGCGGCCCAAGGAGCGGCCAAACCTACGAGCAGTACTTC	CASGPRSGQTYEQYF
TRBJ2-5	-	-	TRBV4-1	TGCGCCAGCAGCCAAGATCTTACAACCCAAGAGACCCAGTACTTC	CASSQDLTTQETQYF
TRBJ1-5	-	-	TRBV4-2	TGTGCCAGCAGCCAAGACAGGTATAGCAATCAGCCCCAGCATTTT	CASSQDRYSNQPQHF
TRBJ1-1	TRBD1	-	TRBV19	TGTGCCAGTAGTAGGACAGGGGGCACTGGGTCCACTGAAGCTTTCTTT	CASSRTGGTGSTEAFF
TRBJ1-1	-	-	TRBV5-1	TGCGCCAGCAGCTTACAGCCTTCGGATGAAGCTTTCTTT	CASSLQPSDEAFF
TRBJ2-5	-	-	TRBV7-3	TGTGCCAGCAGCATGACTAGTCTGCAGACCCAGTACTTC	CASSMTSLQTQYF
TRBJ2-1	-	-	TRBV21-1	TGTGCCAGCAGCAAAGGGGAGGCAGGGGGCAAGGATGAGCAGTTCTTC	CASSKGEAGGKDEQFF
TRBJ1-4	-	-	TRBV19	TGTGCCAGTAGTATTCGGGGGGAAAAACTGTTTTTT	CASSIRGEKLFF
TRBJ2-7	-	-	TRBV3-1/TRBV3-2	TGTGCCAGCAGCCGAAATCCGGCCGGGAGCTACGAGCAGTACTTC	CASSRNPAGSYEQYF
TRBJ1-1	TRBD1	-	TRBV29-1	TGCAGCGCCAATAGGGACAGCCCTGAAGCTTTCTTT	CSANRDSPEAFF
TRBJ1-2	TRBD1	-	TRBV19	TGTGCCAGTAGTATACAGGTGGGACAGGGCGGCTATGGCTACACCTTC	CASSIQVGQGGYGYTF
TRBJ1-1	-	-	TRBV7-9	TGTGCCAGCAGCCCCGACTGGGAGGACCCTGAAGCTTTCTTT	CASSPDWEDPEAFF
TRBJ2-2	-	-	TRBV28	TGTGCCAGCAGTTTTAGGGGGAACACCGGGGAGCTGTTTTTT	CASSFRGNTGELFF
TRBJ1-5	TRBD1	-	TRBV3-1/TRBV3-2	TGTGCCAGCAGCCAAGGGCTTTTCATGGACAGGGATTATCAGCCCCAGCATTTT	CASSQGLFMDRDYQPQHF
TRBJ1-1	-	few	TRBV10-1	TGCGCCAGCAGGGGACAAATGAACACTGAAGCTTTCTTT	CASRGQMNTEAFF
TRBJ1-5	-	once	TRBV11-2	TGTGCCAGCAGCTTAGGTCGGCAGGGTGATCAGCCCCAGCATTTT	CASSLGRQGDQPQHF
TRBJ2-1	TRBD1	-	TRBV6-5	TGTGCCAGCAGACGACAGGGCCCCAATGAGCAGTTCTTC	CASRRQGPNEQFF
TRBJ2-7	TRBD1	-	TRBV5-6	TGTGCCAGCAGGTCGACAGGGGAGGTCTACGAGCAGTACTTC	CASRSTGEVYEQYF
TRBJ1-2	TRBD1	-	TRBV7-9	TGTGCCAGCAGCTTAGTAGGACAGGGGGCGGCTGGCTACACCTTC	CASSLVGQGAAGYTF
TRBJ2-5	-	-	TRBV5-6	TGTGCCAGCAGCTTCGGGATCCAAGAGACCCAGTACTTC	CASSFGIQETQYF
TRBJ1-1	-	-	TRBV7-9	TGTGCCAGCACCCCGACTGGGAACACTGAAGCTTTCTTT	CASTPTGNTEAFF
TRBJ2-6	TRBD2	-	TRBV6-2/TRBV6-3	TGTGCCAGCAGTAACGGTGCTAGCGGGAGTAGTGGGGCCAACGTCCTGACTTTC	CASSNGASGSSGANVLTF
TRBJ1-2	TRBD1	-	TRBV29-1	TGCAGCGGAGACAGGGACGACGGCTACACCTTC	CSGDRDDGYTF
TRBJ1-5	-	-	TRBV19	TGTGCCAGTAGTATCCCGACAGCATATAGCAATCAGCCCCAGCATTTT	CASSIPTAYSNQPQHF
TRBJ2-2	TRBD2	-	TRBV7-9	TGTGCCAGCAGCCTCGGACTAGCGGGGGCGGAGACCGGGGAGCTGTTTTTT	CASSLGLAGAETGELFF
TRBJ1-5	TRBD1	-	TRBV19	TGTGCCAGCAAGGACGGACAGGCTATCAATCAGCCCCAGCATTTT	CASKDGQAINQPQHF
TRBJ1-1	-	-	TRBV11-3	TGTGCCAGCAGCTTAGTTACAGGTCGGTTTACGAACACTGAAGCTTTCTTT	CASSLVTGRFTNTEAFF